The rows below give T cell receptor beta chains drawn from one sample of a study of OX40 agonist ivuxolimab in advanced cancers. Sequencing was performed with immunoSEQ multiplex PCR; in TCRdb, only in-frame clones are kept and a portion is missing. The sample lists 60,000 to 65,000 clones, about 81% seen once, with less than 2.5% in the top ten. Here the sequenced sample was CD4+ or CD8+ T cells sorted from blood, taken in a trial of the OX40 agonist ivuxolimab. These receptors all come from an adult with an advanced solid tumor such as melanoma, head and neck, liver or kidney cancer. Both conserved end residues are part of each CDR3. The D gene is left open where the match is weak. Clone size is given for some rows only: seen once, a few or many times, or a class if the clone is expanded.

clone size | D gene | J gene | V gene | CDR3 protein | CDR3 DNA
- | TRBD2 | TRBJ2-1 | TRBV9 | CASSARGSSYNEQFF | TGTGCCAGCAGCGCGCGGGGGAGCTCCTACAATGAGCAGTTCTTC
once | TRBD2 | TRBJ2-1 | TRBV28 | CASSLGGRRDNEQFF | TGTGCCAGCAGTTTAGGCGGGAGACGGGACAATGAGCAGTTCTTC
- | - | TRBJ1-4 | TRBV11-2 | CASSLGSRGGTNEKLFF | TGTGCCAGCAGCTTGGGATCCAGGGGTGGAACTAATGAAAAACTGTTTTTT
- | TRBD1 | TRBJ1-4 | TRBV10-2 | CASSEKQGVWEKLFF | TGCGCCAGCAGCGAGAAACAGGGGGTCTGGGAAAAACTGTTTTTT
- | TRBD2 | TRBJ2-7 | TRBV9 | CASSVGLAEIYEQYF | TGTGCCAGCAGCGTGGGACTAGCGGAGATCTACGAGCAGTACTTC
- | - | TRBJ1-6 | TRBV6-5 | CASSYGGGSNSPLHF | TGTGCCAGCAGTTACGGCGGGGGCTCGAATTCACCCCTCCACTTT
- | - | TRBJ1-6 | TRBV7-2 | CASSFNRVRGSPLHF | TGTGCCAGCAGCTTTAACAGGGTTCGCGGTTCACCCCTCCACTTT
few | - | TRBJ1-5 | TRBV1 | CTSRPTRQASNQPQHF | TGCACCAGCAGACCGACGCGACAGGCAAGCAATCAGCCCCAGCATTTT
- | TRBD2 | TRBJ2-3 | TRBV9 | CASSHSGAPADTQYF | TGTGCCAGCAGCCATAGCGGGGCCCCCGCAGATACGCAGTATTTT
- | TRBD1 | TRBJ1-1 | TRBV27 | CASSPSQGEGAEAFF | TGTGCCAGCAGTCCCTCGCAGGGGGAGGGGGCTGAAGCTTTCTTT
- | - | TRBJ2-3 | TRBV5-1 | CASTAWASETDTQYF | TGCGCCAGCACCGCTTGGGCCTCCGAGACAGATACGCAGTATTTT
few | - | TRBJ2-7 | TRBV19 | CASSIDRWGREQYF | TGTGCCAGTAGTATAGATCGATGGGGGCGGGAGCAGTACTTC
- | TRBD2 | TRBJ2-1 | TRBV11-3 | CASSRLAGTEQFF | TGTGCCAGCAGCAGACTAGCGGGGACTGAGCAGTTCTTC
- | - | TRBJ1-1 | TRBV6-5 | CASSSLGVGPPIEAFF | TGTGCCAGCAGTTCCCTAGGGGTGGGACCCCCAATTGAAGCTTTCTTT
- | - | TRBJ2-1 | TRBV25-1 | CASSKESSYNEQFF | TGTGCCAGCAGTAAAGAAAGCTCCTACAATGAGCAGTTCTTC
- | TRBD1 | TRBJ2-7 | TRBV6-5 | CASSYSAGGGYEQYF | TGTGCCAGCAGTTACTCGGCAGGGGGCGGTTACGAGCAGTACTTC
- | - | TRBJ2-1 | TRBV5-1 | CASSGQQGSYNEQFF | TGCGCCAGCAGCGGCCAGCAGGGCTCCTACAATGAGCAGTTCTTC
- | TRBD1 | TRBJ2-1 | TRBV5-1 | CASSSGGDEQFF | TGCGCCAGCAGCTCAGGGGGTGATGAGCAGTTCTTC
few | - | TRBJ1-5 | TRBV6-1 | CASSIGQAGNQPQHF | TGTGCCAGCAGTATAGGGCAGGCCGGCAATCAGCCCCAGCATTTT
- | - | TRBJ2-6 | TRBV5-6 | CASSFRTGSGANVLTF | TGTGCCAGCAGCTTCCGTACAGGGTCTGGGGCCAACGTCCTGACTTTC
- | - | TRBJ2-1 | TRBV18 | CASFDRADNEQFF | TGTGCCAGCTTCGATAGAGCAGACAATGAGCAGTTCTTC
- | - | TRBJ1-1 | TRBV5-4 | CASSLAGSITEAFF | TGTGCCAGCAGCTTAGCCGGCAGCATCACTGAAGCTTTCTTT
- | - | TRBJ1-2 | TRBV5-4 | CASSLSDPVGGYTF | TGTGCCAGCAGCCTATCGGACCCTGTAGGTGGCTACACCTTC